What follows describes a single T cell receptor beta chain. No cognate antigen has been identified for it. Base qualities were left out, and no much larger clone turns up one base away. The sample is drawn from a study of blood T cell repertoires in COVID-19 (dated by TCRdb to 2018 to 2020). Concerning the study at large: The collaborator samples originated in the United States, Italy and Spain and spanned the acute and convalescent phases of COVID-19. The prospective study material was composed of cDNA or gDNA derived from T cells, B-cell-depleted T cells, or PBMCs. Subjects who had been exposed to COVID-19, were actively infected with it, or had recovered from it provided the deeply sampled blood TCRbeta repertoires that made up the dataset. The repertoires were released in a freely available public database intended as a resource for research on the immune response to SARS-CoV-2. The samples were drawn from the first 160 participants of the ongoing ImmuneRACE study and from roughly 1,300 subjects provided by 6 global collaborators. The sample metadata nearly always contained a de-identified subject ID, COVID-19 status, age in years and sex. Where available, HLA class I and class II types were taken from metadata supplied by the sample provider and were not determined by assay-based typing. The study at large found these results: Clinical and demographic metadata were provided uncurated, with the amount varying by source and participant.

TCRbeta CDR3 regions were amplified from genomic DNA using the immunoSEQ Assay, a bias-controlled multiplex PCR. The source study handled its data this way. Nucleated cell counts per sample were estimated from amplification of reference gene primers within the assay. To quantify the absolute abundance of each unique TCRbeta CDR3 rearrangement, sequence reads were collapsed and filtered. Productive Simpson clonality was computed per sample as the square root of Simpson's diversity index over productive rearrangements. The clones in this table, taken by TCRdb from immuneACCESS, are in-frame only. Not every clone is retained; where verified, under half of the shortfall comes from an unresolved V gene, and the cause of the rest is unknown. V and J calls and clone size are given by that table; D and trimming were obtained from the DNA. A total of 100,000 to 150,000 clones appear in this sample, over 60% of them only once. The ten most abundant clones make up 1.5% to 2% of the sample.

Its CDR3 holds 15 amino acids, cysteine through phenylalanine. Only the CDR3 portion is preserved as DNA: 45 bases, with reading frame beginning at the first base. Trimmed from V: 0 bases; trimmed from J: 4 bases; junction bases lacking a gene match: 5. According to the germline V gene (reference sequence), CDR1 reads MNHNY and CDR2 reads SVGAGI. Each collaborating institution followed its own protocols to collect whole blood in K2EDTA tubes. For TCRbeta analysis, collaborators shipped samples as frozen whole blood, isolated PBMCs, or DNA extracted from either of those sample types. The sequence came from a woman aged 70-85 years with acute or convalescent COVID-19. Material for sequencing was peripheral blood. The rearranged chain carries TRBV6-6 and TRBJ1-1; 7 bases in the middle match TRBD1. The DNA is TGTGCCAGCAGTTACTCGACAGGGATGGGCACTGAAGCTTTCTTT. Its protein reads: CASSYSTGMGTEAFF.